The rows below give T cell receptor beta chains drawn from one sample of a study of CD8 T cells in ankylosing spondylitis. One entry per CDR3 protein results from TCRdb running MiXCR on the 5' RACE reads. This sample has around 430,000 distinct CDR3 sequences, with more than 15% found just once. Material: blood, either unsorted or a sorted T cell fraction (not recorded which). These receptor sequences come from a male donor with ankylosing spondylitis. CDR3s include the opening cysteine and the closing phenylalanine or tryptophan. D genes are given only for firm matches. Not every row has a clone size; where given, it reads once, few, many or a size class.

TRBV11-2,few,.,TRBJ2-7,CASSLRASEQYF,TGTGCCAGCAGCTTAAGGGCCTCCGAGCAGTACTTC
TRBV7-9,few,.,TRBJ2-7,CASSSHHYEQYF,TGTGCCAGCAGCTCCCACCACTACGAGCAGTACTTC
TRBV5-1,.,TRBD1,TRBJ2-5,CASSLAPQGQETQYF,TGCGCCAGCAGCTTGGCTCCACAGGGGCAAGAGACCCAGTACTTC
TRBV3-1,few,.,TRBJ2-5,CASSQDDAGSETQYF,TGTGCCAGCAGCCAAGACGATGCAGGGTCGGAGACCCAGTACTTC
TRBV5-1,.,.,TRBJ2-1,CASSYTQNEQFF,TGCGCCAGCAGCTACACACAAAATGAGCAGTTCTTC
TRBV7-3,once,.,TRBJ2-3,CASSFTRGGSTDTQYF,TGTGCCAGTAGCTTCACTAGAGGAGGGAGCACAGATACGCAGTATTTT
TRBV5-1,many,.,TRBJ2-3,CASSLEGPPDTQYF,TGCGCCAGCAGCTTGGAGGGTCCCCCAGATACGCAGTATTTT
TRBV12-3/TRBV12-4,.,TRBD2,TRBJ2-1,CASSLKRDLNNEQFF,TGTGCCAGCAGTCTTAAGCGGGACTTAAACAATGAGCAGTTCTTC
TRBV29-1,many,.,TRBJ2-1,CSVYRVESYNEQFF,TGCAGCGTCTACAGGGTTGAGTCCTACAATGAGCAGTTCTTC
TRBV7-9,.,.,TRBJ1-4,CASSYLPRATNEKLFF,TGTGCCAGCAGCTACCTCCCCAGAGCAACTAATGAAAAACTGTTTTTT
TRBV5-5,many,TRBD1,TRBJ1-1,CASSRRTGGSPEAFF,TGTGCCAGCAGCCGCCGGACAGGGGGCAGTCCTGAAGCTTTCTTT
TRBV3-1,.,TRBD1,TRBJ1-6,CASSQADRVFSPLHF,TGTGCCAGCAGCCAAGCCGACAGGGTCTTTTCACCCCTCCACTTT
TRBV6-2/TRBV6-3,few,.,TRBJ2-7,CASGSYYEQYF,TGTGCCAGCGGGAGTTACTACGAGCAGTACTTC
TRBV6-1,.,.,TRBJ1-5,CASSRTFSNQPQHF,TGTGCCAGCAGTCGGACATTTAGCAATCAGCCCCAGCATTTT
TRBV6-5,.,.,TRBJ1-5,CASSYIDGGQPQHF,TGTGCCAGCAGTTACATCGATGGGGGTCAGCCCCAGCATTTT
TRBV20-1,.,.,TRBJ2-5,CSARDREETQYF,TGCAGTGCTAGAGACAGGGAGGAGACCCAGTACTTC
TRBV18,.,.,TRBJ1-2,CASSRDSINYGYTF,TGTGCCAGCTCGAGAGACAGCATTAACTATGGCTACACCTTC
TRBV7-6,.,.,TRBJ2-1,CASSLARGKVYNEQFF,TGTGCCAGCAGCTTAGCCCGAGGGAAAGTCTACAATGAGCAGTTCTTC
TRBV9,many,.,TRBJ2-7,CASSSREGASYEQYF,TGTGCCAGCAGCTCCCGAGAAGGAGCCTCCTACGAGCAGTACTTC
TRBV7-9,.,.,TRBJ1-4,CASSLPWTDEKLFF,TGTGCCAGCAGCTTGCCCTGGACAGATGAAAAACTGTTTTTT
TRBV5-1,.,.,TRBJ2-3,CASSWGRGTDTQYF,TGCGCCAGCAGCTGGGGACGGGGAACAGATACGCAGTATTTT
TRBV3-1,many,.,TRBJ1-1,CASSQAGGNTEAFF,TGTGCCAGCAGCCAAGCAGGAGGTAACACTGAAGCTTTCTTT
TRBV2,few,.,TRBJ1-4,CASRAGQTEKLFF,TGTGCCAGCAGGGCGGGGCAGACGGAAAAACTGTTTTTT
TRBV4-3,.,.,TRBJ2-5,CASSRGRDVLETQYF,TGCGCCAGCAGCCGTGGCAGGGACGTTTTGGAGACCCAGTACTTC
TRBV2,few,.,TRBJ2-5,CASSADYQETQYF,TGTGCCAGCAGTGCGGACTACCAAGAGACCCAGTACTTC
TRBV11-2,.,TRBD1,TRBJ1-4,CASSLSQGGEKLFF,TGTGCCAGCAGCCTATCACAGGGGGGTGAAAAACTGTTTTTT
TRBV11-2,few,.,TRBJ2-5,CASSPLGGGGPGETQYF,TGTGCCAGCAGCCCCCTCGGGGGAGGGGGCCCTGGAGAGACCCAGTACTTC
TRBV6-1,.,.,TRBJ2-1,CASRQVYTGEQFF,TGTGCCAGCAGACAGGTATATACGGGGGAGCAGTTCTTC
TRBV7-2,.,TRBD2,TRBJ2-4,CASGTAGGDIQYF,TGTGCCAGCGGAACTGCGGGAGGGGACATTCAGTACTTC
TRBV11-3,few,.,TRBJ1-1,CASSLAGSITEAFF,TGTGCCAGCAGCTTGGCAGGGTCGATCACTGAAGCTTTCTTT
TRBV6-5,.,.,TRBJ1-3,CASSYTGPGNTIYF,TGTGCCAGCAGTTACACGGGCCCGGGAAACACCATATATTTT
TRBV7-2,few,TRBD1,TRBJ1-1,CASSLDKDRVGTEAFF,TGTGCCAGCAGCTTAGATAAGGACAGGGTGGGCACTGAAGCTTTCTTT
TRBV6-2/TRBV6-3,few,TRBD2,TRBJ2-1,CASSFTDPNGGAIYNEQFF,TGTGCCAGCAGTTTCACCGACCCGAACGGGGGGGCTATCTACAATGAGCAGTTCTTC
TRBV11-2,many,TRBD2,TRBJ2-1,CASSLGLAGANEQFF,TGTGCCAGCAGCTTAGGGCTAGCGGGAGCCAATGAGCAGTTCTTC
TRBV7-9,.,TRBD1,TRBJ1-1,CASSPQTGMNTEAFF,TGTGCCAGCAGCCCCCAGACAGGGATGAACACTGAAGCTTTCTTT
TRBV4-2,few,.,TRBJ2-1,CASSQDRVGNAYNEQFF,TGTGCCAGCAGCCAAGATCGGGTCGGGAATGCTTACAATGAGCAGTTCTTC
TRBV7-8,many,.,TRBJ2-1,CASWGPTYNEQFF,TGTGCCAGCTGGGGGCCCACCTACAATGAGCAGTTCTTC
TRBV20-1,.,.,TRBJ2-7,CSAGGLSDYEQYF,TGCAGTGCTGGGGGACTTTCCGACTACGAGCAGTACTTC
TRBV2,.,.,TRBJ1-2,CASSVPRGGYGYTF,TGTGCCAGCAGTGTCCCCCGGGGGGGCTATGGCTACACCTTC
TRBV20-1,few,.,TRBJ1-1,CSANGRGSNTEAFF,TGCAGTGCTAATGGGAGAGGCTCTAACACTGAAGCTTTCTTT
TRBV16,many,.,TRBJ1-6,CASSQGEYDSPLHF,TGTGCCAGCAGCCAAGGGGAATACGATTCACCCCTCCACTTT
TRBV20-1,few,.,TRBJ1-4,CSASDGTYSTNEKLFF,TGCAGTGCTAGTGATGGCACCTATTCAACTAATGAAAAACTGTTTTTT
TRBV5-1,.,.,TRBJ1-1,CASSSGVGGQGTEAFF,TGCGCCAGCAGCTCGGGAGTGGGGGGCCAGGGAACTGAAGCTTTCTTT
TRBV30,.,.,TRBJ1-1,CAWRERETTEAFF,TGTGCCTGGAGGGAAAGGGAGACCACTGAAGCTTTCTTT
TRBV10-3,many,TRBD2,TRBJ2-3,CAISRLAGNEYTQYF,TGTGCCATCAGCCGACTAGCGGGGAACGAATATACGCAGTATTTT
TRBV7-9,.,TRBD2,TRBJ2-1,CASSLSGAGGRREQFF,TGTGCCAGCAGCTTGTCCGGGGCGGGAGGGCGGCGTGAGCAGTTCTTC
TRBV7-2,many,TRBD2,TRBJ2-3,CASTASGTDTQYF,TGTGCCAGCACGGCTAGCGGGACAGATACGCAGTATTTT
TRBV11-3,.,.,TRBJ2-3,CASSLDRAGADTQYF,TGTGCCAGCAGCTTAGATCGCGCAGGCGCAGATACGCAGTATTTT
TRBV2,.,.,TRBJ1-1,CASTHREDYTEAFF,TGTGCCAGCACTCACAGGGAAGACTACACTGAAGCTTTCTTT
TRBV18,few,.,TRBJ2-3,CASSPSPTDTQYF,TGTGCCAGCTCACCATCGCCCACAGATACGCAGTATTTT
TRBV12-3/TRBV12-4,.,.,TRBJ1-2,CASAQGNYGYTF,TGTGCCAGCGCACAGGGAAACTATGGCTACACCTTC
TRBV12-3/TRBV12-4,many,.,TRBJ2-2,CASSLVTGELFF,TGTGCCAGCAGTTTGGTAACCGGGGAGCTGTTTTTT